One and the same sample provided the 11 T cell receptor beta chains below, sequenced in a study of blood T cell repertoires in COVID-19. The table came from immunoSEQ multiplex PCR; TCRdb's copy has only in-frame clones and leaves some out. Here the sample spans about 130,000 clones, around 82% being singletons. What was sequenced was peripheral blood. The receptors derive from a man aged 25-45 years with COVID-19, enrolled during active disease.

This chain's CDR3 is CASSLDRSSEQFF. The CDR3 nucleotides are TGTGCCAGCAGCTTAGATCGGAGCAGTGAGCAGTTCTTC. The V call is TRBV11-2, the J call TRBJ2-1; D is unresolved. Trimming removed 0 bases from V and 9 bases from J, with 9 bases in between. The CDR3 has 13 amino acids. CDR1 is SGHAT and CDR2 is FQNNGV in the germline V gene. Full variable domain (outside the CDR3, taken from reference TRBV11-2 and TRBJ2-1): EAGVAQSPRYKIIEKRQSVAFWCNPISGHATLYWYQQILGQGPKLLIQFQNNGVVDDSQLPKDRFSAERLKGVDSTLKIQPAKLEDSAVYLCASSLDRSSEQFFGPGTRLTVL.

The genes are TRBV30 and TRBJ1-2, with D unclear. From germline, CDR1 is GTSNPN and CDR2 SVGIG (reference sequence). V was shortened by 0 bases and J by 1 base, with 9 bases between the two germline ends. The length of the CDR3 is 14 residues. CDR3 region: CAWSVPASNYGYTF. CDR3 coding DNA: TGTGCCTGGAGTGTCCCCGCCAGTAACTATGGCTACACCTTC.

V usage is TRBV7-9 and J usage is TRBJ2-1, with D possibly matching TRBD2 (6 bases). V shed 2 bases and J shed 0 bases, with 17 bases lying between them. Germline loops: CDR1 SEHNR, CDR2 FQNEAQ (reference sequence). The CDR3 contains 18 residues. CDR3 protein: CASSLSGLSGFSYNEQFF. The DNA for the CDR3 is TGTGCCAGCAGCTTATCGGGATTGAGCGGGTTCTCCTACAATGAGCAGTTCTTC.

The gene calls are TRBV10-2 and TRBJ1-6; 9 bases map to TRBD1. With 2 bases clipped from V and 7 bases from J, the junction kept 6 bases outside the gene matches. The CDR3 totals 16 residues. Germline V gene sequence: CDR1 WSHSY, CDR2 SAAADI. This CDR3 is CASSERMGQGNSPLHF. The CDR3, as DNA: TGCGCCAGCAGTGAGCGGATGGGACAGGGAAATTCACCCCTCCACTTT.

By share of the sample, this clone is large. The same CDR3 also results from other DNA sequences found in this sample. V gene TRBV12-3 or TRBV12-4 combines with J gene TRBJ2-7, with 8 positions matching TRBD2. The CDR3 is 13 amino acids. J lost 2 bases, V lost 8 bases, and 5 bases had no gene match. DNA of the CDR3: TGTGCCAGCTCCGGGGGGGCCACCTACGAGCAGTACTTC. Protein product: CASSGGATYEQYF.

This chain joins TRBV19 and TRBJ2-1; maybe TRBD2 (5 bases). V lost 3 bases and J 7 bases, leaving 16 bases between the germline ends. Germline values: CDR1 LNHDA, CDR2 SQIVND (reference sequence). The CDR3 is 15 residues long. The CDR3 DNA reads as TGTGCCAGTAGTATCTTAGGTGTCACTAGGAATGAGCAGTTCTTC. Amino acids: CASSILGVTRNEQFF.

The CDR3 spells CASSQDPGHQNEKLFF. The CDR3 bases are TGCGCCAGCAGCCAAGACCCGGGACATCAAAATGAAAAACTGTTTTTT. V and J are TRBV4-1 and TRBJ1-4; D may be TRBD1 (6 bases). The CDR3 has 16 residues. Germline V lookup: CDR1 MGHRA, CDR2 YSYEKL. Trimming removed 0 bases at V and 5 bases at J, with 13 bases between.

CDR3 DNA sequence: TGTGCCTGGACAGGGAACTATGGCTACACCTTC. This sequence encodes CAWTGNYGYTF. The chain combines TRBV30 with TRBJ1-2, with D possibly TRBD1 on 5 matching bases. V was cut by 4 bases and J by 2 bases, with 5 bases left in between. Germline loops: CDR1 GTSNPN, CDR2 SVGIG (reference sequence). The CDR3 is 11 residues long.

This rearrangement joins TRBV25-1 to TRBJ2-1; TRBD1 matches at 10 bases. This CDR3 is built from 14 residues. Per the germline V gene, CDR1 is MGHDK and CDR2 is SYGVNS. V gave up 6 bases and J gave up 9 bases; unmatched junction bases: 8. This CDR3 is CASREGQGFSEQFF. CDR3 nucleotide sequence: TGTGCCAGCAGGGAGGGACAGGGGTTCAGTGAGCAGTTCTTC.

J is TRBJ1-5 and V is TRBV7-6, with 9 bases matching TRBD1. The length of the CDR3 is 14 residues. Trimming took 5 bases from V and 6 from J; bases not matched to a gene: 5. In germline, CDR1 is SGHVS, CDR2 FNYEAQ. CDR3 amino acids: CASSQTGGTQPQHF. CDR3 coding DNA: TGTGCCAGCAGCCAGACAGGGGGTACTCAGCCCCAGCATTTT.

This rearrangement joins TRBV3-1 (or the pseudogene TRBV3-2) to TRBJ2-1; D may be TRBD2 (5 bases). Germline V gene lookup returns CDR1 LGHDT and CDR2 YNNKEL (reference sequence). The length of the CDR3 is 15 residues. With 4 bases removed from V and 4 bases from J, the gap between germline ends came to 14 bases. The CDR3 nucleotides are TGTGCCAGCAGCCGCCTAGGACTGGAGTACAATGAGCAGTTCTTC. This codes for CASSRLGLEYNEQFF.